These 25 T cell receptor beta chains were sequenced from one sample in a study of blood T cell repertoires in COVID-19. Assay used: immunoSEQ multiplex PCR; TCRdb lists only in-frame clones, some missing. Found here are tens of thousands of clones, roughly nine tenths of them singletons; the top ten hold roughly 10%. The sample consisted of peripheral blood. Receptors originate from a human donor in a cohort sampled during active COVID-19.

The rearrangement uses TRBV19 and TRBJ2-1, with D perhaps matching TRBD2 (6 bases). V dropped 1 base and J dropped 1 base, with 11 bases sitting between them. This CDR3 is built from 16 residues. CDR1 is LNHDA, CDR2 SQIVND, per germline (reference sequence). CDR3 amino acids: CASSIGDSWSYNEQFF. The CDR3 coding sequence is TGTGCCAGTAGTATAGGGGACTCTTGGTCCTACAATGAGCAGTTCTTC.

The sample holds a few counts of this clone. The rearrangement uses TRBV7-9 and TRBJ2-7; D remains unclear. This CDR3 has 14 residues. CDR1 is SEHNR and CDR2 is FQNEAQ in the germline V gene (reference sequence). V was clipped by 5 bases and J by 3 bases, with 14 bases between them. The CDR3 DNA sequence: TGTGCCAGCAGCCCCCGGGTTAGCAGCTACGAGCAGTACTTC. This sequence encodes CASSPRVSSYEQYF.

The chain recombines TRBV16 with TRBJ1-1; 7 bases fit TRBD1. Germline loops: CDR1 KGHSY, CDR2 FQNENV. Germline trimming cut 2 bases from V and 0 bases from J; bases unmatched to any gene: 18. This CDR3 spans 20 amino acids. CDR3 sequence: CASSQGTAWSRARLNTEAFF. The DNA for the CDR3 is TGTGCCAGCAGCCAAGGGACAGCGTGGTCGAGGGCCCGTTTGAACACTGAAGCTTTCTTT. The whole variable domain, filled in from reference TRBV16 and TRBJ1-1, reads GEEVAQTPKHLVRGEGQKAKLYCAPIKGHSYVFWYQQVLKNEFKFLISFQNENVFDETGMPKERFSAKCLPNSPCSLEIQATKLEDSAVYFCASSQGTAWSRARLNTEAFFGQGTRLTVV.

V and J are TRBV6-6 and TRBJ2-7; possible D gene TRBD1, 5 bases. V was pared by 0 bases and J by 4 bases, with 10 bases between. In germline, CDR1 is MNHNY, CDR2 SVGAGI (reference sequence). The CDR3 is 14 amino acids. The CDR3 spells CASSYSGAGYEQYF. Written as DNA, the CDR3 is TGTGCCAGCAGTTACTCAGGGGCAGGGTACGAGCAGTACTTC.

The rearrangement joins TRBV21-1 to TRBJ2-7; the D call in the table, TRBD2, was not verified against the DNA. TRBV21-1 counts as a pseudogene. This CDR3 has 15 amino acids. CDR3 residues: CASSKGRRTPHEQYF. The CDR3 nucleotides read TGTGCCAGCAGCAAAGGGAGGAGAACGCCCCACGAGCAGTACTTC.

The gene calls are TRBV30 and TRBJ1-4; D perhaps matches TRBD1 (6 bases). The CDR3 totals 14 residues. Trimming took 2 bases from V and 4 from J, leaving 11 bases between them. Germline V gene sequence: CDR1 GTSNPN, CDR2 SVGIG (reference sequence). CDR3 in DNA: TGTGCCTGGAGTCAAGGGGGAAATAATGAAAAACTGTTTTTT. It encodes CAWSQGGNNEKLFF.

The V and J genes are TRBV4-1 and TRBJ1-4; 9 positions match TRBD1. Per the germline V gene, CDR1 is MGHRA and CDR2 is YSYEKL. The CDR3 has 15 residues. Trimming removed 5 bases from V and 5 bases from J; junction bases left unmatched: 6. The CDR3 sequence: CASSTDRGVNEKLFF. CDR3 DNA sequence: TGCGCCAGCAGCACAGACAGGGGGGTGAATGAAAAACTGTTTTTT.

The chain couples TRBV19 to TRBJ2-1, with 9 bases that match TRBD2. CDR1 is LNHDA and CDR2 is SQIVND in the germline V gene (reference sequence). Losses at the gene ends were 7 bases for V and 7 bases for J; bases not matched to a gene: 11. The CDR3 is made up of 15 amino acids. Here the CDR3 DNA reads TGTGCCAGTAAGGAACAAGCGGGAGGCCCTAATGAGCAGTTCTTC. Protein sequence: CASKEQAGGPNEQFF.

The CDR3 region is CASSQDRGRVSYGYTF. The CDR3 DNA is TGCGCCAGCAGCCAAGACAGGGGGCGCGTCTCCTATGGCTACACCTTC. The chain couples TRBV4-3 to TRBJ1-2; TRBD1 matches 8 bases. The V and J ends lost 0 bases and 4 bases, in that order; junction bases with no gene match: 7. The CDR3 runs 16 residues. Germline V gene lookup returns CDR1 LGHNA and CDR2 YSLEER.

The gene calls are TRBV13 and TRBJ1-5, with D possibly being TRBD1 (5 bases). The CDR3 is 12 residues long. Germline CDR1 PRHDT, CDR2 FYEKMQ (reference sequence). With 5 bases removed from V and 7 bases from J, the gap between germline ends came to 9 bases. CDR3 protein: CASSPKGQPQHF. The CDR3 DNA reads TGTGCCAGCAGCCCGAAGGGGCAGCCCCAGCATTTT. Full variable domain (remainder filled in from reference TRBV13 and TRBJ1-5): AAGVIQSPRHLIKEKRETATLKCYPIPRHDTVYWYQQGPGQDPQFLISFYEKMQSDKGSIPDRFSAQQFSDYHSELNMSSLELGDSALYFCASSPKGQPQHFGDGTRLSIL.

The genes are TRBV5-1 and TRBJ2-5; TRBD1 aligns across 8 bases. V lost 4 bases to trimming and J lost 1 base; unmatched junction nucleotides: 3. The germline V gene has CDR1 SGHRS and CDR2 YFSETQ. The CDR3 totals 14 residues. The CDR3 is CASSRTGFQETQYF. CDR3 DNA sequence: TGCGCCAGCAGCAGGACAGGGTTCCAAGAGACCCAGTACTTC.

DNA for the CDR3: TGCGCCAGCAGCCAAGTCCTCACAGGGACCACCTACGAGCAGTACTTC. Protein sequence: CASSQVLTGTTYEQYF. The genes are TRBV4-1 and TRBJ2-7; TRBD1 is a possible D gene (6 bases). The CDR3 length is 16 residues. Germline V lookup: CDR1 MGHRA, CDR2 YSYEKL. V lost 1 base to trimming and J lost 2 bases, with 15 bases between them.

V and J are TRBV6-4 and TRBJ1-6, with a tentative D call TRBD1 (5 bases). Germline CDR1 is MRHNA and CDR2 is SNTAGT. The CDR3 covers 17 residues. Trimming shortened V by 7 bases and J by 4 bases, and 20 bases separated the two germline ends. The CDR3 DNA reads TGTGCCAGCAACCCCAAGGGTCGGAGGGGTTATAATTCACCCCTCCACTTT. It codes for CASNPKGRRGYNSPLHF.

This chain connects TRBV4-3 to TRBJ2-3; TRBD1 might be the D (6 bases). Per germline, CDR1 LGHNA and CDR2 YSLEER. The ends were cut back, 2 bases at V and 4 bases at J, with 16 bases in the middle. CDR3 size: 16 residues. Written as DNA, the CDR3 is TGCGCCAGCAGCCAACGGGACACCGGAATCGCAGATACGCAGTATTTT. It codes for CASSQRDTGIADTQYF.

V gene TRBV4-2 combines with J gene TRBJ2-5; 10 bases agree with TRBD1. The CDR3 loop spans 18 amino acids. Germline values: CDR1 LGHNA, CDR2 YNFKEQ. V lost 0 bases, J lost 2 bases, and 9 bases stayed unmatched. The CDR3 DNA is TGTGCCAGCAGCCAAGATCCATCCGGGACAGGGGCGCAAGAGACCCAGTACTTC. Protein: CASSQDPSGTGAQETQYF.

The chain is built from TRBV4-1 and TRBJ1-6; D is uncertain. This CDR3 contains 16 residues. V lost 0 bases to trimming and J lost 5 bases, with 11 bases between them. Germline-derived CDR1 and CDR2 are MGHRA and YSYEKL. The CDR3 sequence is CASSQEGGNHNSPLHF. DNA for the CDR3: TGCGCCAGCAGCCAAGAAGGAGGAAATCATAATTCACCCCTCCACTTT.

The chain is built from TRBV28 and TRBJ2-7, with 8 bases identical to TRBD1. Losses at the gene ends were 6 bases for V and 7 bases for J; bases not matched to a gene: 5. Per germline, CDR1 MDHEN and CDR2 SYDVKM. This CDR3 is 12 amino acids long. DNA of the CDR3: TGTGCCAGCAGGGACAGGGTATTTGAGCAGTACTTC. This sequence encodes CASRDRVFEQYF.

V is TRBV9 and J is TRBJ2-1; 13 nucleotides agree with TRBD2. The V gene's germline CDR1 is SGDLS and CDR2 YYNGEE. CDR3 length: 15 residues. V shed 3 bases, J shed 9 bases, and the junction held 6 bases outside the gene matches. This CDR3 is CASSERTSGRGEQFF. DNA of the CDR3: TGTGCCAGCAGCGAGAGAACTAGCGGGAGGGGTGAGCAGTTCTTC.

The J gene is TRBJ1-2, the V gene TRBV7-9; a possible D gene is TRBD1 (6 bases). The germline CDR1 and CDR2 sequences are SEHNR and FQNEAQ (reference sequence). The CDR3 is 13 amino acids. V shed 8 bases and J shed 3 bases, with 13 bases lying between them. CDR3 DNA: TGTGCCAGCGGGGCGGGGGGCGACTATGGCTACACCTTC. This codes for CASGAGGDYGYTF.

The CDR3 loop is CASSLVGGMNTEAFF. DNA for the CDR3: TGTGCCAGCAGCTTAGTAGGGGGAATGAACACTGAAGCTTTCTTT. The chain joins TRBV7-9 to TRBJ1-1, with a possible D match to TRBD1 (6 bases). The CDR3 loop spans 15 amino acids. The germline V and J ends were trimmed by 1 base and 0 bases, with 9 bases remaining between them. Germline CDR1 SEHNR, CDR2 FQNEAQ (reference sequence).

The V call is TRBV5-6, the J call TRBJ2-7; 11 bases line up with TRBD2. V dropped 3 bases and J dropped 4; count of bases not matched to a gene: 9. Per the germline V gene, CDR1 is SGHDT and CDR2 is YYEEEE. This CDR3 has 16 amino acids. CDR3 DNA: TGTGCCAGCAGCTGGGAACTAGCGGGAGCCTTATACGAGCAGTACTTC. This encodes CASSWELAGALYEQYF.

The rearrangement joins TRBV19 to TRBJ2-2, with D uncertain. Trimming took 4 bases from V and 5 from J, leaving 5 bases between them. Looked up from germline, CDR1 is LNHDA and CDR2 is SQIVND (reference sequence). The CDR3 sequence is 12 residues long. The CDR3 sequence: CASSTSTGELFF. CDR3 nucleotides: TGTGCCAGTAGTACCAGTACCGGGGAGCTGTTTTTT.

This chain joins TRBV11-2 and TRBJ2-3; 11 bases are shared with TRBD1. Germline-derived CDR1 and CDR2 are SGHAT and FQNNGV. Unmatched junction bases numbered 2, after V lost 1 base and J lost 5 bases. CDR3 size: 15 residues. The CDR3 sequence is CASSLAGQGGDTQYF. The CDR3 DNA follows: TGTGCCAGCAGCTTAGCGGGACAGGGGGGAGATACGCAGTATTTT.

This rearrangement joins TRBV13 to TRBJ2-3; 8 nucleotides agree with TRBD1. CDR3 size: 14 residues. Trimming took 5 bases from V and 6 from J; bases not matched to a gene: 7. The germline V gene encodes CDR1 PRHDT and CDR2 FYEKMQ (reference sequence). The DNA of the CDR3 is TGTGCCAGCAGCCCTGGACAGGGTTCGGATACGCAGTATTTT. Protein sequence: CASSPGQGSDTQYF. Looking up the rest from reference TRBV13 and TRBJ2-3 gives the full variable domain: AAGVIQSPRHLIKEKRETATLKCYPIPRHDTVYWYQQGPGQDPQFLISFYEKMQSDKGSIPDRFSAQQFSDYHSELNMSSLELGDSALYFCASSPGQGSDTQYFGPGTRLTVL.

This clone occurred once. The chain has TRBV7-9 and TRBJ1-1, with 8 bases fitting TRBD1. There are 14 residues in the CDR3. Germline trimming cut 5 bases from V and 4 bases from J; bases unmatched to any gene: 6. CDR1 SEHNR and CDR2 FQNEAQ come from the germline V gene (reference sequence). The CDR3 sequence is CASSLDRVGTEAFF. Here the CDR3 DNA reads TGTGCCAGCAGCCTGGACAGGGTAGGCACTGAAGCTTTCTTT.